One T cell receptor (beta chain) is described in this entry. Its antigen is undetermined. This entry comes from a study of OX40 agonist ivuxolimab in advanced cancers. Whole-study context: Those enrolled were 80% to 85% male, with a mean age of approximately 60 years and ages from roughly 20 to 90.

The V and J ends lost 8 bases and 5 bases respectively, with 10 bases between them. The CDR3 extends over 12 amino acids. The V gene's germline CDR1 is MNHEY and CDR2 SVGAGI. Sequencing was performed with immunoSEQ multiplex PCR; in TCRdb, only in-frame clones are kept and a portion is missing. The sample carries 50,000 to 70,000 clones, around 86% recorded once. The study, taken as a whole, reports: No antigen was identified for the clonally expanded peripheral T cells. At 0.1 to 3.0 mg/kg, clonal expansion of CD4+ and CD8+ blood T cells had occurred by week 6.

The sample consisted of CD4+ or CD8+ T cells sorted from blood, taken in a trial of the OX40 agonist ivuxolimab. The rearrangement uses TRBV6-5 and TRBJ2-4, with D tentatively TRBD1 or TRBD2 (5 bases each). The receptor comes from an adult with an advanced solid tumor such as melanoma, head and neck, liver or kidney cancer. CDR3 amino acids: CASRDGENIQYF. CDR3 DNA sequence: TGTGCCAGCCGGGACGGAGAAAACATTCAGTACTTC.